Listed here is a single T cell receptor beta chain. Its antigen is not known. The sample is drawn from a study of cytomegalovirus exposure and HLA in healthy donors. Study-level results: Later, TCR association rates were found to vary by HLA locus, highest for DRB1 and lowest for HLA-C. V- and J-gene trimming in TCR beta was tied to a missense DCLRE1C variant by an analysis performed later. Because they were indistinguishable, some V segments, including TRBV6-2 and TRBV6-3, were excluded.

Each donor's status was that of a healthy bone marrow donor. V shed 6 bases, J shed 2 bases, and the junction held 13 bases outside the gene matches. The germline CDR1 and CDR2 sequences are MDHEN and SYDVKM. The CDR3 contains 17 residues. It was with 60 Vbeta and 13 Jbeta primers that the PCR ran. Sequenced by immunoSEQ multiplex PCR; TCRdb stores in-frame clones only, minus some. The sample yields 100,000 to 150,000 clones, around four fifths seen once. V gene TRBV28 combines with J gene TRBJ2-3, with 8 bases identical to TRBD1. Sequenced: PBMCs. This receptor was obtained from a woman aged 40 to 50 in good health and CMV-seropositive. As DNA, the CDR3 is TGTGCCAGCAGACCTCGGACAGGGCCTAGGGCCACAGATACGCAGTATTTT. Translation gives CASRPRTGPRATDTQYF.